These T cell receptor beta chains were read from a single sample in a study of T cells after yellow fever vaccination. TCRdb reprocessed the 5' RACE reads with MiXCR, giving one entry per CDR3 protein. The sample has around 360,000 distinct CDR3 sequences, about 9.9% seen once. This material consisted of PBMCs, taken on the day of the first yellow fever vaccination. These receptor sequences come from a man younger than 30 who received the YFV17D yellow fever vaccine. The CDR3 runs from the conserved cysteine through the conserved F or W. D genes are given only for firm matches. Size values are once, few and many counts, or a class for expanded clones, and some rows have none.

cdr3_aa: CASSPGGTLGASDEQYF
cdr3_nt: TGTGCCAGCAGCCCCGGAGGAACCTTAGGGGCTTCCGACGAGCAGTACTTC
clone_size: few
d_call: -
v_call: TRBV12-3/TRBV12-4
j_call: TRBJ2-7

cdr3_aa: CSARDRQQGKGYTF
cdr3_nt: TGCAGTGCTAGAGATCGTCAACAGGGGAAGGGCTACACCTTC
clone_size: few
d_call: TRBD1
v_call: TRBV20-1
j_call: TRBJ1-2

cdr3_aa: CASTDIANTGELFF
cdr3_nt: TGCGCCAGCACCGACATAGCGAACACCGGGGAGCTGTTTTTT
clone_size: -
d_call: -
v_call: TRBV5-1
j_call: TRBJ2-2

cdr3_aa: CSAVGLALGTEQYF
cdr3_nt: TGCAGCGCCGTGGGACTAGCCCTAGGGACCGAGCAGTACTTC
clone_size: -
d_call: TRBD2
v_call: TRBV29-1
j_call: TRBJ2-7

cdr3_aa: CASSAFGSGTEAFF
cdr3_nt: TGTGCCAGCAGCGCGTTTGGTTCGGGGACTGAAGCTTTCTTT
clone_size: -
d_call: -
v_call: TRBV12-3/TRBV12-4
j_call: TRBJ1-1

cdr3_aa: CASSSVGLEARETQYF
cdr3_nt: TGTGCCAGCAGTTCGGTGGGACTAGAGGCGCGAGAGACCCAGTACTTC
clone_size: -
d_call: TRBD2
v_call: TRBV7-9
j_call: TRBJ2-5

cdr3_aa: CASRTSGDQETQYF
cdr3_nt: TGTGCCAGCAGGACTAGCGGGGATCAAGAGACCCAGTACTTC
clone_size: once
d_call: TRBD2
v_call: TRBV5-6
j_call: TRBJ2-5

cdr3_aa: CASSLVGTGGSEQFF
cdr3_nt: TGTGCCAGCAGCTTAGTGGGGACAGGGGGAAGTGAGCAGTTCTTC
clone_size: -
d_call: TRBD1
v_call: TRBV7-2
j_call: TRBJ2-1

cdr3_aa: CASSRQGAQDTEAFF
cdr3_nt: TGTGCCAGCAGTAGACAGGGGGCTCAGGACACTGAAGCTTTCTTT
clone_size: few
d_call: TRBD1
v_call: TRBV12-3/TRBV12-4
j_call: TRBJ1-1

cdr3_aa: CSVSGNEQFF
cdr3_nt: TGCAGCGTTTCGGGCAATGAGCAGTTCTTC
clone_size: few
d_call: -
v_call: TRBV29-1
j_call: TRBJ2-1

cdr3_aa: CASSLANRVGEQYF
cdr3_nt: TGTGCCAGCAGTTTAGCTAACAGGGTCGGCGAGCAGTACTTC
clone_size: few
d_call: -
v_call: TRBV12-3/TRBV12-4
j_call: TRBJ2-7

cdr3_aa: CSASGEVRVSEQYF
cdr3_nt: TGCAGTGCTAGCGGAGAAGTAAGGGTTTCCGAGCAGTACTTC
clone_size: -
d_call: -
v_call: TRBV20-1
j_call: TRBJ2-7

cdr3_aa: CASSATGGSYNEQFF
cdr3_nt: TGCGCCAGCAGTGCGACCGGGGGCTCCTACAATGAGCAGTTCTTC
clone_size: -
d_call: -
v_call: TRBV10-2
j_call: TRBJ2-1

cdr3_aa: CASSSPWLAGNNEQFF
cdr3_nt: TGTGCCAGCAGCTCGCCTTGGCTAGCGGGAAACAATGAGCAGTTCTTC
clone_size: -
d_call: TRBD2
v_call: TRBV27
j_call: TRBJ2-1

cdr3_aa: CASSLAGVRLPSPLHF
cdr3_nt: TGTGCCAGCAGCTTAGCAGGGGTCAGGCTTCCTTCACCCCTCCACTTT
clone_size: -
d_call: -
v_call: TRBV7-2
j_call: TRBJ1-6

cdr3_aa: CASSGGQDPYEQYF
cdr3_nt: TGTGCCAGCAGTGGGGGACAGGATCCCTACGAGCAGTACTTC
clone_size: few
d_call: TRBD1
v_call: TRBV6-1
j_call: TRBJ2-7

cdr3_aa: CAISESGGETQYF
cdr3_nt: TGTGCCATCAGTGAGTCAGGCGGGGAGACCCAGTACTTC
clone_size: -
d_call: -
v_call: TRBV10-3
j_call: TRBJ2-5

cdr3_aa: CASSLGISGTYNEQFF
cdr3_nt: TGCGCCAGCAGCTTGGGGATTAGCGGAACCTACAATGAGCAGTTCTTC
clone_size: -
d_call: -
v_call: TRBV5-1
j_call: TRBJ2-1

cdr3_aa: CASSQDPQGTYGYTF
cdr3_nt: TGCGCCAGCAGCCAAGATCCACAGGGGACCTATGGCTACACCTTC
clone_size: -
d_call: TRBD1
v_call: TRBV5-1
j_call: TRBJ1-2

cdr3_aa: CASSLEPGRETQYF
cdr3_nt: TGCGCCAGCAGCTTGGAACCGGGGCGGGAGACCCAGTACTTC
clone_size: -
d_call: -
v_call: TRBV5-1
j_call: TRBJ2-5

cdr3_aa: CSAMTISTDTQYF
cdr3_nt: TGCAGTGCGATGACTATCAGCACAGATACGCAGTATTTT
clone_size: few
d_call: -
v_call: TRBV20-1
j_call: TRBJ2-3

cdr3_aa: CASRPGRDNSPLHF
cdr3_nt: TGTGCCAGCAGACCGGGACGGGATAATTCACCCCTCCACTTT
clone_size: few
d_call: -
v_call: TRBV6-1
j_call: TRBJ1-6

cdr3_aa: CASTFGQGYTGELFF
cdr3_nt: TGTGCCAGCACCTTCGGACAGGGCTACACCGGGGAGCTGTTTTTT
clone_size: few
d_call: TRBD1
v_call: TRBV7-6
j_call: TRBJ2-2

cdr3_aa: CASSQLGAGGWQETQYF
cdr3_nt: TGCGCCAGCAGCCAACTCGGGGCGGGAGGGTGGCAAGAGACCCAGTACTTC
clone_size: few
d_call: TRBD2
v_call: TRBV4-1
j_call: TRBJ2-5

cdr3_aa: CASGLGYNEQFF
cdr3_nt: TGTGCTAGTGGTTTGGGGTATAATGAGCAGTTCTTC
clone_size: few
d_call: -
v_call: TRBV12-5
j_call: TRBJ2-1

cdr3_aa: CASAPGYGTQYF
cdr3_nt: TGTGCCAGCGCTCCAGGGTACGGGACCCAGTACTTC
clone_size: -
d_call: -
v_call: TRBV6-2/TRBV6-3
j_call: TRBJ2-5